A selection of T cell receptor beta chains follows, all from one sample in a study of human T cells and chemical hapten exposure. One entry per CDR3 protein results from TCRdb running MiXCR on the RACE reads. The sample records 190,000 or so distinct CDR3 sequences, about 31% being singletons. The sample here was whole blood, taken in connection with sensitization to the hapten diphenylcyclopropenone (DPC). All receptors come from a woman aged 30 to 39 with alopecia areata. Some clones in this sample may be carry-over from other donors' samples. CDR3s include the opening cysteine and the closing phenylalanine or tryptophan. D genes are given only for firm matches. A row's size may be missing; if present it is once, few, many or a size class.

>TRBV7-2|.|TRBJ2-1|.
CASSLHGLVKFF
TGTGCCAGCAGCCTTCACGGACTTGTAAAGTTCTTC
>TRBV20-1|.|TRBJ2-5|few
CSASGDSGRVGETQYF
TGCAGTGCTAGCGGGGACAGCGGGAGAGTAGGAGAGACCCAGTACTTC
>TRBV6-2/TRBV6-3|.|TRBJ1-2|once
CASSRPDRNYGYTF
TGTGCCAGCAGTCGGCCGGACAGAAACTATGGCTACACCTTC
>TRBV5-1|TRBD1|TRBJ2-6|.
CASSLQGAGANVLTF
TGCGCCAGCTCACTACAGGGGGCTGGGGCCAACGTCCTGACTTTC
>TRBV5-6|TRBD2|TRBJ2-7|few
CASSLRTRAYEQYF
TGTGCCAGCAGCTTGAGGACTAGAGCCTACGAGCAGTACTTC
>TRBV4-3|TRBD1|TRBJ2-5|once
CASSQLQGPEETQYF
TGCGCCAGCAGCCAATTACAGGGGCCTGAAGAGACCCAGTACTTC
>TRBV28|.|TRBJ2-7|.
CASSITVDSYEQYF
TGTGCCAGCAGTATAACAGTAGACTCCTACGAGCAGTACTTC
>TRBV7-9|.|TRBJ1-4|.
CASSPQGTTNEKLFF
TGTGCCAGCAGCCCGCAGGGCACAACTAATGAAAAACTGTTTTTT
>TRBV4-1|.|TRBJ1-1|.
CASSQEQGTEAFF
TGCGCCAGCAGCCAGGAACAGGGCACTGAAGCTTTCTTT
>TRBV6-1|.|TRBJ1-4|.
CASSVETEKLFF
TGTGCCAGCAGTGTTGAAACTGAAAAACTGTTTTTT
>TRBV4-2|.|TRBJ2-2|.
CASSSTTGELFF
TGTGCCAGCAGCTCTACCACCGGGGAGCTGTTTTTT
>TRBV25-1|.|TRBJ2-7|once
CASSGSVHEQYF
TGTGCCAGCAGTGGGTCAGTCCACGAGCAGTACTTC
>TRBV7-9|.|TRBJ1-4|.
CASSPARKRNEKLFF
TGTGCCAGCAGCCCGGCAAGAAAAAGGAATGAAAAACTGTTTTTT
>TRBV2|.|TRBJ2-5|few
CASSLRSGTIKETQYF
TGTGCCAGCAGCCTTCGGTCCGGGACAATTAAAGAGACCCAGTACTTC
>TRBV20-1|.|TRBJ2-1|.
CSARRDLYNEQFF
TGCAGTGCTCGCCGGGACCTCTACAATGAGCAGTTCTTC
>TRBV4-3|TRBD1|TRBJ2-2|.
CASSQVRTGGTGELFF
TGCGCCAGCAGCCAAGTTCGAACAGGGGGGACCGGGGAGCTGTTTTTT
>TRBV6-5|.|TRBJ2-6|few
CASSYSGVNAGANVLTF
TGTGCCAGCAGTTACTCAGGGGTTAACGCTGGGGCCAACGTCCTGACTTTC
>TRBV20-1|TRBD2|TRBJ2-7|.
CSARPLGREGPGEQYF
TGCAGTGCTCGCCCCTTGGGGCGGGAGGGCCCCGGCGAGCAGTACTTC
>TRBV28|.|TRBJ1-1|.
CASSSPLRTGTAFF
TGTGCCAGCAGTTCCCCCCTCAGGACGGGTACGGCTTTCTTT
>TRBV28|.|TRBJ2-7|few
CASSIRYEQYF
TGTGCCAGCAGTATAAGGTACGAGCAGTACTTC
>TRBV7-8|.|TRBJ1-3|.
CASSSTGAGNTIYF
TGTGCCAGCAGCTCCACGGGGGCTGGAAACACCATATATTTT
>TRBV2|.|TRBJ1-2|.
CASSEAESGYTF
TGTGCCAGCAGTGAAGCGGAAAGTGGCTACACCTTC
>TRBV5-6|.|TRBJ2-7|few
CASSFVQGYEQYF
TGTGCCAGCAGCTTCGTCCAGGGCTACGAGCAGTACTTC
>TRBV7-2|TRBD1|TRBJ1-3|many
CASRTTGVSGNTIYF
TGTGCCAGCAGGACAACAGGGGTCTCTGGAAACACCATATATTTT
>TRBV5-5|TRBD1|TRBJ1-1|.
CASSQGVPGMNTEAFF
TGTGCCAGCAGCCAGGGGGTCCCGGGAATGAACACTGAAGCTTTCTTT
>TRBV28|.|TRBJ1-1|.
CATDGGLTNTEAFF
TGTGCCACCGACGGGGGGCTGACTAACACTGAAGCTTTCTTT
>TRBV29-1|.|TRBJ2-2|many
CSVERQPNTGELFF
TGCAGCGTTGAGCGCCAGCCGAACACCGGGGAGCTGTTTTTT
>TRBV9|.|TRBJ2-7|.
CASSAIPTSEQYF
TGTGCCAGCAGCGCGATTCCCACATCTGAGCAGTACTTC
>TRBV6-2/TRBV6-3|TRBD1|TRBJ2-1|.
CASSHSGDREFF
TGTGCCAGCAGCCACTCGGGGGACAGGGAGTTCTTC
>TRBV3-1|TRBD2|TRBJ2-7|few
CASSNSGGGYEQYF
TGTGCCAGCAGCAATAGCGGGGGGGGCTACGAGCAGTACTTC
>TRBV12-3/TRBV12-4|.|TRBJ1-1|few
CASSTGPYPEAFF
TGTGCCAGCAGTACAGGGCCCTACCCTGAAGCTTTCTTT
>TRBV13|TRBD2|TRBJ2-1|.
CASSRGRGSVVEQFF
TGTGCCAGCAGCCGAGGGAGGGGATCGGTAGTAGAGCAGTTCTTC
>TRBV6-5|.|TRBJ1-2|few
CASSYIANYGYTF
TGTGCCAGCAGTTACATCGCTAACTATGGCTACACCTTC
>TRBV5-1|TRBD1|TRBJ1-5|few
CASSWTGTEQPQHF
TGCGCCAGCAGCTGGACAGGGACGGAGCAGCCCCAGCATTTT
>TRBV9|TRBD1|TRBJ1-6|.
CASSAGDRGNSPLHF
TGTGCCAGCAGCGCGGGGGACAGGGGCAATTCACCCCTCCACTTT
>TRBV28|.|TRBJ1-3|few
CASSLGGTPRDTIYF
TGTGCCAGCAGTTTAGGAGGGACCCCACGAGACACCATATATTTT
>TRBV12-3/TRBV12-4|TRBD2|TRBJ2-3|.
CASSLKSSGGGDTQYF
TGTGCCAGCAGCCTTAAGTCTAGCGGGGGGGGAGATACGCAGTATTTT
>TRBV5-1|.|TRBJ2-1|.
CASSQGYTSHEQFF
TGCGCCAGCAGCCAGGGGTACACGTCGCATGAGCAGTTCTTC
>TRBV29-1|.|TRBJ2-5|.
CSVDEGGETQYF
TGCAGCGTTGATGAGGGGGGGGAGACCCAGTACTTC
>TRBV28|.|TRBJ2-7|few
CASSLSLNRDYEQYF
TGTGCCAGCAGTTTATCTTTGAACAGGGACTACGAGCAGTACTTC
>TRBV25-1|TRBD1|TRBJ1-5|few
CASGTGGGNQPQHF
TGTGCCAGCGGGACAGGGGGCGGGAATCAGCCCCAGCATTTT
>TRBV7-2|TRBD2|TRBJ2-3|.
CASSLARLAGGPVADTQYF
TGTGCCAGCAGCTTAGCTCGCCTAGCGGGGGGACCAGTCGCAGATACGCAGTATTTT
>TRBV5-1|.|TRBJ1-1|few
CASSLGGVNTEAFF
TGCGCCAGCAGCTTGGGTGGAGTGAACACTGAAGCTTTCTTT
>TRBV6-2/TRBV6-3|TRBD2|TRBJ2-1|.
CASRGGGAANEQFF
TGTGCCAGCCGCGGCGGGGGGGCGGCCAATGAGCAGTTCTTC
>TRBV4-3|.|TRBJ2-1|few
CASSQLHTDGYNEQFF
TGCGCCAGCAGCCAACTCCATACCGACGGCTACAATGAGCAGTTCTTC
>TRBV7-8|.|TRBJ1-5|.
CASSLAPTDSNQPQHF
TGTGCCAGCAGCTTAGCGCCGACCGACAGCAATCAGCCCCAGCATTTT
>TRBV6-2/TRBV6-3|TRBD2|TRBJ2-7|.
CASRPAGGSSYEQYF
TGTGCCAGCAGGCCAGCGGGAGGGAGCTCCTACGAGCAGTACTTC
>TRBV15|.|TRBJ2-2|.
CATSSIPGSIDTGELFF
TGTGCCACCAGCAGTATTCCGGGGTCCATCGACACCGGGGAGCTGTTTTTT
>TRBV13|TRBD1|TRBJ2-3|few
CASSPQGAGDTQYF
TGTGCCAGCAGCCCACAGGGGGCCGGGGATACGCAGTATTTT
>TRBV27|.|TRBJ2-7|.
CASSSRVTSYEQYF
TGTGCCAGCAGTTCGAGAGTAACCTCCTACGAGCAGTACTTC
>TRBV29-1|.|TRBJ1-1|few
CSADPRHLEGPREAFF
TGCAGCGCTGATCCACGTCATCTCGAGGGCCCGAGAGAAGCTTTCTTT
>TRBV6-6|TRBD1|TRBJ1-2|once
CASSLRGRLNYGYTF
TGTGCCAGCTCCCTCAGGGGGCGATTAAACTATGGCTACACCTTC
>TRBV21-1|.|TRBJ1-4|.
CASSQSRRTGEKLFF
TGTGCCAGCAGCCAAAGTCGGCGGACTGGGGAAAAACTGTTTTTT